In its sample, the clone carrying this T cell receptor (beta chain) was seen a few times. The antigen is not known. V was cut by 3 bases and J by 4 bases, with 8 bases left in between. The CDR3 has 13 residues. This specimen comes from a study of T-cell memory formation after mild COVID-19. Study as a whole: In these data, TCR clusters were largely donor specific.

From the 5' RACE reads, TCRdb called clonotypes with MiXCR, one entry per CDR3 protein. The data contain 400,000 or so distinct CDR3 sequences, roughly 20% of them singletons. Overall study results and limits: There was a balanced CD4/CD8 profile in clones contracting day 15 to 85, and later expanders leaned CD4+. CD8+ contracting clones occupied EMRA, while CD4+ ones occupied mainly CM and EM. A subset of responding clones appeared in pre-infection memory, suggesting cross-reactive memory joined.

The sequence came from an adult woman who had mild COVID-19 (a few samples of this study predate the infection). Cell type and time point are not known. The chain uses TRBV12-3 or TRBV12-4 and TRBJ2-3; D gene ambiguous. The sample was PBMCs or a T cell subset sorted from them (not recorded which). The CDR3 loop is CASSLSAADTQYF. The CDR3 bases are TGTGCCAGCAGTTTGTCAGCAGCAGATACGCAGTATTTT.